This T cell receptor beta chain was recorded in a study of siplizumab effects on memory and regulatory T cells. Worth noting for this clone: The antigen is undetermined.

Cells from the mixed lymphocyte reaction were cocultured for six to seven days at 37°C. Germline values: CDR1 SGHRS, CDR2 YFSETQ. The V end was cut by 7 bases, the J end by 4 bases, with 20 bases between. The CDR3 runs 15 residues. The data were produced by immunoSEQ multiplex PCR, yet TCRdb's version contains in-frame clones alone and is incomplete. The sample consists of some 7,800 clones, around a third of them appearing once. The receptor was derived from a human donor in good health; the cells came from an allogeneic mixed lymphocyte reaction. The sequencing sample was made of CFSE-low (dividing) CD8+ T cells sorted from an allogeneic mixed lymphocyte reaction. The chain employs TRBV5-1 and TRBJ1-2; no clear D gene. CDR3 residues: CASSQMVRKTYGYTF. The CDR3 DNA reads as TGCGCCAGCTCTCAGATGGTTCGAAAGACCTATGGCTACACCTTC.